A selection of T cell receptor beta chains follows, all from one sample in a study of blood T cell repertoires in COVID-19. Only in-frame clones appear in the TCRdb table, and some are missing; sequencing was by immunoSEQ multiplex PCR. The repertoire holds some 260,000 clones, with roughly 77% as singletons. What was sequenced was peripheral blood. The receptors were gathered from a woman older than 75 with acute or convalescent COVID-19. CDR3s include the opening cysteine and the closing phenylalanine or tryptophan. A D gene is named only where the DNA matches it firmly. The size entry is marked missing in some rows and otherwise reads once, few, many or a size class.

v_call: TRBV5-1
clone_size: .
j_call: TRBJ2-7
d_call: .
cdr3_aa: CASSLEGAARGEQYF
cdr3_nt: TGCGCCAGCAGCTTGGAAGGGGCAGCCCGTGGGGAGCAGTACTTC

v_call: TRBV7-6
clone_size: .
j_call: TRBJ2-3
d_call: .
cdr3_aa: CASSLMEEASTDTQYF
cdr3_nt: TGTGCCAGCAGCTTAATGGAGGAGGCCAGCACAGATACGCAGTATTTT

v_call: TRBV7-8
clone_size: .
j_call: TRBJ2-1
d_call: TRBD1
cdr3_aa: CASSPTGGSYNEQFF
cdr3_nt: TGTGCCAGCAGCCCGACAGGGGGCTCCTACAATGAGCAGTTCTTC

v_call: TRBV19
clone_size: .
j_call: TRBJ2-3
d_call: .
cdr3_aa: CASSSGYGPDTQYF
cdr3_nt: TGTGCCAGTAGTAGCGGGTATGGTCCAGATACGCAGTATTTT

v_call: TRBV28
clone_size: .
j_call: TRBJ1-1
d_call: .
cdr3_aa: CASSLGLLNTEAFF
cdr3_nt: TGTGCCAGCAGTTTAGGTCTATTGAACACTGAAGCTTTCTTT

v_call: TRBV19
clone_size: few
j_call: TRBJ1-2
d_call: TRBD1
cdr3_aa: CASSPNGQGRVYGYTF
cdr3_nt: TGTGCCAGTAGTCCCAACGGACAGGGGCGCGTCTATGGCTACACCTTC

v_call: TRBV5-1
clone_size: .
j_call: TRBJ1-4
d_call: .
cdr3_aa: CASSLDGATNEKLFF
cdr3_nt: TGCGCCAGCAGCCTAGACGGAGCAACTAATGAAAAACTGTTTTTT

v_call: TRBV5-6
clone_size: .
j_call: TRBJ1-2
d_call: .
cdr3_aa: CASSLRGWKLIAYGYTF
cdr3_nt: TGTGCCAGCAGCTTGAGGGGATGGAAGCTGATTGCCTATGGCTACACCTTC

v_call: TRBV4-1
clone_size: .
j_call: TRBJ2-1
d_call: .
cdr3_aa: CASSQAGYPQGHEQFF
cdr3_nt: TGCGCCAGCAGCCAAGCCGGATACCCACAGGGCCATGAGCAGTTCTTC

v_call: TRBV6-5
clone_size: .
j_call: TRBJ1-6
d_call: .
cdr3_aa: CASRWAENVGSPLHF
cdr3_nt: TGTGCCAGCAGGTGGGCAGAAAACGTGGGTTCACCCCTCCACTTT

v_call: TRBV7-2
clone_size: .
j_call: TRBJ1-6
d_call: .
cdr3_aa: CASSFSEGLISPLHF
cdr3_nt: TGTGCCAGCAGCTTCTCAGAGGGCTTAATATCACCCCTCCACTTT

v_call: TRBV7-9
clone_size: .
j_call: TRBJ1-4
d_call: TRBD1
cdr3_aa: CASSLVGRGQYGKLFF
cdr3_nt: TGTGCCAGCAGCTTAGTGGGTCGGGGACAGTATGGAAAACTGTTTTTT

v_call: TRBV3-1/TRBV3-2
clone_size: few
j_call: TRBJ2-1
d_call: TRBD1
cdr3_aa: CASSQDGTGGYNEQFF
cdr3_nt: TGTGCCAGCAGCCAAGATGGGACAGGGGGGTACAATGAGCAGTTCTTC

v_call: TRBV10-3
clone_size: .
j_call: TRBJ2-3
d_call: .
cdr3_aa: CAISAVRRQSTDTQYF
cdr3_nt: TGTGCCATCAGCGCGGTGCGCCGACAGAGCACAGATACGCAGTATTTT

v_call: TRBV19
clone_size: .
j_call: TRBJ1-1
d_call: .
cdr3_aa: CASSIGALTAEAFF
cdr3_nt: TGTGCCAGTAGTATAGGGGCCTTGACAGCTGAAGCTTTCTTT

v_call: TRBV27
clone_size: .
j_call: TRBJ2-7
d_call: TRBD1
cdr3_aa: CASSSLPGQGIYEQYF
cdr3_nt: TGTGCCAGCAGTTCTCTTCCGGGACAGGGGATCTACGAGCAGTACTTC

v_call: TRBV2
clone_size: once
j_call: TRBJ2-2
d_call: TRBD1
cdr3_aa: CASSELQGAAGELFF
cdr3_nt: TGTGCCAGCAGTGAATTACAGGGGGCGGCCGGGGAGCTGTTTTTT

v_call: TRBV5-6
clone_size: .
j_call: TRBJ1-2
d_call: TRBD1
cdr3_aa: CASSPEPGQGKGYTF
cdr3_nt: TGTGCCAGCAGTCCAGAGCCGGGACAGGGTAAAGGCTACACCTTC